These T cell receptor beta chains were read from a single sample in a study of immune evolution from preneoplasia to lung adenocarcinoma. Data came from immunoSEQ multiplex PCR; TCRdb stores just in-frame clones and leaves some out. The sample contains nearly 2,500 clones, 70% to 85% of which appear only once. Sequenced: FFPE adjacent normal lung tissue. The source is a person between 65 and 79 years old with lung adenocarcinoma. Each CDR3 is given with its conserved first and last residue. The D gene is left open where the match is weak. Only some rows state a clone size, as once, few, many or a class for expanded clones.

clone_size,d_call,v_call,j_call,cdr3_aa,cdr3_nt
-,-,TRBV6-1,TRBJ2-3,CASSPARADTQYF,TGTGCCAGCAGTCCAGCACGAGCAGATACGCAGTATTTT
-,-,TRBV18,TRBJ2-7,CASSPGLDPTEQYF,TGTGCCAGCTCACCAGGTCTAGATCCGACCGAGCAGTACTTC
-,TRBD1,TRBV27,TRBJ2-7,CASSTSGTGIRQYF,TGTGCCAGCAGTACTTCCGGGACAGGGATTAGGCAGTACTTC
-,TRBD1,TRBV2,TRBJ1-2,CASRVGQGDGYTF,TGTGCCAGCAGGGTCGGGCAGGGGGATGGCTACACCTTC
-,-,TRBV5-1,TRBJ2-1,CASSLTGDREQFF,TGCGCCAGCAGCTTGACGGGGGATCGAGAGCAGTTCTTC
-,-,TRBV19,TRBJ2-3,CASSIVGSTDTQYF,TGTGCCAGTAGTATAGTGGGAAGCACAGATACGCAGTATTTT
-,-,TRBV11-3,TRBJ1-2,CASSLARGHGYTF,TGTGCCAGCAGCTTAGCCCGGGGCCATGGCTACACCTTC
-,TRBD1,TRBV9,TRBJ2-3,CASSPGTGFTDTQYF,TGTGCCAGCAGCCCCGGGACAGGGTTCACAGATACGCAGTATTTT
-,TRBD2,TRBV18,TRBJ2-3,CASSPTLAGGTGPDTQYF,TGTGCCAGCTCACCAACCCTAGCGGGAGGAACGGGCCCAGATACGCAGTATTTT
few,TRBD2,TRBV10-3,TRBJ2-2,CAISETRAGTSVNTGELFF,TGTGCCATCAGTGAAACTCGAGCCGGGACTAGCGTGAACACCGGGGAGCTGTTTTTT
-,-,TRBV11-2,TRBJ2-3,CASSFSGSTDTQYF,TGTGCCAGCAGCTTTTCGGGGAGCACAGATACGCAGTATTTT
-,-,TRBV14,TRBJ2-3,CASSLRTTTDTQYF,TGTGCCAGCAGCCTCAGGACCACCACAGATACGCAGTATTTT
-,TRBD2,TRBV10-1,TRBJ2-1,CASSERPKGAGAYNEQFF,TGCGCCAGCAGTGAGCGACCCAAAGGGGCGGGAGCTTACAATGAGCAGTTCTTC
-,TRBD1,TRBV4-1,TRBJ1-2,CASSQDGTGGPYYGYTF,TGCGCCAGCAGCCAGGATGGGACAGGGGGGCCCTACTATGGCTACACCTTC
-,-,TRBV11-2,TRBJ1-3,CASSLGSSGNTIYF,TGTGCCAGCAGCTTGGGCAGCTCTGGAAACACCATATATTTT
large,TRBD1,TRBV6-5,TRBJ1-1,CASSYSGTGRAAEAFF,TGTGCCAGCAGTTACTCGGGGACAGGGAGAGCGGCTGAAGCTTTCTTT
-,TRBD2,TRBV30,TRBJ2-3,CAWSTGTSGRKDTQYF,TGTGCCTGGAGTACCGGGACTAGCGGGAGAAAGGATACGCAGTATTTT
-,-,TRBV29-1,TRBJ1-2,CSVDLQGLYGYTF,TGCAGCGTTGATTTACAGGGACTCTATGGCTACACCTTC
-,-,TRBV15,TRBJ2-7,CATSRTTIYEQYF,TGTGCCACCAGCAGAACTACAATCTACGAGCAGTACTTC
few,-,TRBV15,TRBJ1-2,CATSTPDRTNGYTF,TGTGCCACCAGCACTCCCGACCGGACAAATGGCTACACCTTC
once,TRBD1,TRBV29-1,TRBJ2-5,CSVAPTGAETQYF,TGCAGCGTTGCACCAACAGGGGCAGAGACCCAGTACTTC
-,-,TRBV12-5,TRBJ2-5,CASGSPGLSETQYF,TGTGCTAGTGGAAGCCCGGGACTCTCGGAGACCCAGTACTTC
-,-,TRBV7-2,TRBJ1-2,CASSSRRGTNYGYTF,TGTGCCAGCAGCTCAAGGAGGGGGACTAACTATGGCTACACCTTC
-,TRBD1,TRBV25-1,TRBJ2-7,CASSELGDRPPYEQYF,TGTGCCAGCAGTGAATTGGGGGACAGGCCTCCCTACGAGCAGTACTTC
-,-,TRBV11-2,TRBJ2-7,CASSLDPGAYEQYF,TGTGCCAGCAGCTTAGATCCAGGCGCCTACGAGCAGTACTTC
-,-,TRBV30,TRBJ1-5,CAWSGESNQPQHF,TGTGCCTGGAGCGGGGAGTCTAATCAGCCCCAGCATTTT
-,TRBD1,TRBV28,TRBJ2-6,CASSPSGQGLGANVLTF,TGTGCCAGCAGTCCCTCGGGACAGGGGCTTGGGGCCAACGTCCTGACTTTC
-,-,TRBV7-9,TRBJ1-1,CASSTPSGNTEAFF,TGTGCCAGCAGCACCCCATCGGGGAACACTGAAGCTTTCTTT
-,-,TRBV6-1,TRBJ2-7,CASRTSGSTYEQYF,TGTGCCAGCAGGACATCAGGGTCGACCTACGAGCAGTACTTC
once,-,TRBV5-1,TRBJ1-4,CASSEGREFHYEKLFF,TGCGCCAGCAGTGAAGGACGGGAGTTTCATTATGAAAAACTGTTTTTT
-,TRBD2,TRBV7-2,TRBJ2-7,CASSLARAGGLYEQYF,TGTGCCAGCAGCTTAGCGAGGGCGGGAGGGCTTTACGAGCAGTACTTC
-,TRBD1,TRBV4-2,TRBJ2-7,CASSHSGTGAYEQYF,TGTGCCAGCAGCCATTCCGGGACAGGGGCCTACGAGCAGTACTTC
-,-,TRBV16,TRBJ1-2,CASSQAGVGYTF,TGTGCCAGCAGCCAAGCAGGGGTGGGCTACACCTTC
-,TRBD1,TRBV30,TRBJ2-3,CAWSVPRTGGADTQYF,TGTGCCTGGAGTGTGCCCCGGACAGGGGGCGCGGATACGCAGTATTTT
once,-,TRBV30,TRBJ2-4,CAWARAKNIQYF,TGTGCCTGGGCTAGGGCCAAAAACATTCAGTACTTC
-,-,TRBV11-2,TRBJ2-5,CASSWGLGETQYF,TGTGCCAGCAGCTGGGGCTTGGGAGAGACCCAGTACTTC
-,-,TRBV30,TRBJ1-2,CAWSVAPNYGYTF,TGTGCCTGGAGTGTAGCCCCAAACTATGGCTACACCTTC
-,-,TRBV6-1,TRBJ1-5,CASSVGGAGEPQHF,TGTGCCAGCAGTGTGGGGGGGGCCGGGGAGCCCCAGCATTTT
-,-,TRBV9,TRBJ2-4,CASSVTGRREFSDIQYF,TGTGCCAGCAGCGTAACAGGGAGGCGGGAGTTTTCGGACATTCAGTACTTC
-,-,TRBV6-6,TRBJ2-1,CASSYDLYNEQFF,TGTGCCAGCAGTTACGACCTTTACAATGAGCAGTTCTTC
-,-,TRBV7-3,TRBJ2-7,CASSLLSGSPYEQYF,TGTGCCAGCAGCCTCCTTAGCGGATCCCCCTACGAGCAGTACTTC
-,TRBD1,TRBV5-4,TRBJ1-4,CASSEKDRGGVEKLFF,TGTGCCAGCAGCGAGAAAGACAGGGGCGGTGTCGAAAAACTGTTTTTT
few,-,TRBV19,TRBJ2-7,CASSIGSQSYEQYF,TGTGCCAGTAGTATAGGCAGTCAAAGCTACGAGCAGTACTTC
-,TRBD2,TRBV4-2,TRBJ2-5,CASSQDTSGGAETQYF,TGTGCCAGCAGCCAAGATACTAGCGGGGGGGCGGAGACCCAGTACTTC
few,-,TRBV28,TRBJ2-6,CASNDRANVLTF,TGTGCCAGCAACGACAGGGCCAACGTCCTGACTTTC
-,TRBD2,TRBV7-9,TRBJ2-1,CASSPGLAGGLHNEQFF,TGTGCCAGCAGCCCAGGACTAGCGGGAGGCCTTCACAATGAGCAGTTCTTC
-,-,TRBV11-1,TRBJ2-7,CASSLADYEQYF,TGTGCCAGCAGCTTAGCTGACTACGAGCAGTACTTC
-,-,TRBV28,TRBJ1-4,CASRPMGANEKLFF,TGTGCCAGCAGGCCGATGGGAGCTAATGAAAAACTGTTTTTT
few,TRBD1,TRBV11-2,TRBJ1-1,CASSLTGLILTEAFF,TGTGCCAGCAGCCTGACAGGGCTCATATTGACTGAAGCTTTCTTT
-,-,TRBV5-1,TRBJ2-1,CASSLVLDNEQFF,TGCGCCAGCAGCTTGGTTCTCGACAATGAGCAGTTCTTC
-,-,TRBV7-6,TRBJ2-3,CASSPWGGTDTQYF,TGTGCCAGCAGCCCCTGGGGTGGCACAGATACGCAGTATTTT
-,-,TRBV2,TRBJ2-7,CASNGEGYEQYF,TGTGCCAGCAACGGTGAGGGCTACGAGCAGTACTTC
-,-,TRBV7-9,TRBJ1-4,CASSLVGLNEKLFF,TGTGCCAGCAGCTTAGTGGGTCTTAATGAAAAACTGTTTTTT
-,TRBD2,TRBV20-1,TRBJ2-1,CSAKTSIEQFF,TGCAGTGCTAAGACTAGCATTGAGCAGTTCTTC
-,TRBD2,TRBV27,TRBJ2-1,CASSLYGGGPNEQFF,TGTGCCAGCAGTTTATATGGGGGAGGGCCTAATGAGCAGTTCTTC
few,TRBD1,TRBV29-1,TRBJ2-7,CSVETGWLFYEQYF,TGCAGCGTTGAGACAGGGTGGCTCTTCTACGAGCAGTACTTC
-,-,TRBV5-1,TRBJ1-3,CASSLGGLAGNTIYF,TGCGCCAGCAGCTTGGGGGGTTTGGCTGGAAACACCATATATTTT